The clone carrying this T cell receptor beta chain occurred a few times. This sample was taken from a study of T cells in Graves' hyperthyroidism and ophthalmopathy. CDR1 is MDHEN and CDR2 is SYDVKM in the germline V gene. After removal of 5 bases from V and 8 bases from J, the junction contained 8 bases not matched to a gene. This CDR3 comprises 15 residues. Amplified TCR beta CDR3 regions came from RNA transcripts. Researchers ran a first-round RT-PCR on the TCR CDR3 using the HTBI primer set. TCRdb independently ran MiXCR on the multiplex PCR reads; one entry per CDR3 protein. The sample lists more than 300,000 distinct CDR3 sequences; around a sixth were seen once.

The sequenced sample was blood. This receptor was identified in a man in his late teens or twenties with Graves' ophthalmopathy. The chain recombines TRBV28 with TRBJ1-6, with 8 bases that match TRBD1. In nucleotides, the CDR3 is TGTGCCAGCAGTATATACAGGGGGAGAGATTCACCCCTCCACTTT. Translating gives CASSIYRGRDSPLHF.